This T cell receptor beta chain was recovered during a study of post-analysis software for immune sequencing data. Study-level results: Controls showed lower frequencies than patients for five TRBV segments, and TRBV5-6, TRBV5-1 and TRBV20-1 were among these.

V gave up 7 bases and J gave up 2 bases, with 11 bases separating them. The V gene's germline CDR1 is ENHRY and CDR2 SYGVKD. The CDR3 is 13 amino acids. Of note for this clonotype: Its antigen is currently unknown.

Unique molecular identifiers were carried by the TCR beta cDNA libraries. TCRdb independently ran MiXCR on the PCR reads; one entry per CDR3 protein. The table lists around 500,000 distinct CDR3 sequences, about a third of them singletons, with 4.5% to 7.5% in the top ten. The chain is built from TRBV10-3 and TRBJ1-1; D unresolved. The receptor's source is a girl aged 2-17 years with multiple sclerosis. The specimen was blood. The CDR3 loop reads CAIKSGSNTEAFF. The CDR3 DNA is TGTGCCATCAAGTCAGGCAGCAACACTGAAGCTTTCTTT.